Detailed here is one TCR beta chain. The data originate from a study of blood T cell repertoires in COVID-19. Trimming removed 1 base from V and 5 bases from J, with 3 bases in between. The CDR3 is 12 residues long. CDR1 is LGHNA and CDR2 is YSLEER in the germline V gene. Sequencing was performed with immunoSEQ multiplex PCR; in TCRdb, only in-frame clones are kept and a portion is missing. Among about 100,000 clones listed, 75% to 85% were seen once. The chain combines TRBV4-3 with TRBJ2-1; no reliable D call. The sequencing input was peripheral blood. This TCR was recovered from a woman aged 80 or older with active or convalescent COVID-19. In DNA, the CDR3 is TGCGCCAGCAGCCAAGTAAACAATGAGCAGTTCTTC. Encoded protein: CASSQVNNEQFF.